Below, 8 T cell receptor beta chains from the same sample are listed, as sequenced in a study of siplizumab effects on memory and regulatory T cells. Sequenced by immunoSEQ multiplex PCR; TCRdb stores in-frame clones only, minus some. The sample records more than 75,000 clones, 80% to 95% being singletons. Sequencing was carried out using CD8+ T cells sorted from blood. These receptors originate from a human donor in good health.

The chain uses TRBV4-1 and TRBJ2-1; 12 bases are shared with TRBD2. The CDR3 consists of 18 residues. The germline V gene encodes CDR1 MGHRA and CDR2 YSYEKL. V lost 3 bases to trimming and J lost 0 bases; unmatched junction nucleotides: 6. The chain's CDR3 is CASSQGLAGGGSYNEQFF. For the CDR3, the DNA is TGCGCCAGCAGCCAGGGACTAGCGGGCGGCGGCTCCTACAATGAGCAGTTCTTC.

This clone was recorded once. This chain uses TRBV19 with TRBJ1-1; TRBD1 matches at 9 bases. CDR3 size: 14 residues. Germline CDR1 is LNHDA and CDR2 is SQIVND (reference sequence). V lost 6 bases to trimming and J lost 1 base; unmatched junction nucleotides: 3. CDR3 protein: CASRGTGQNTEAFF. The CDR3 DNA sequence: TGTGCCAGTAGGGGGACAGGGCAGAACACTGAAGCTTTCTTT.

This clone was recorded once. This sequence joins TRBV5-4 and TRBJ1-2; the match to TRBD1 covers 8 bases. This CDR3 is built from 16 residues. Germline lookup yields CDR1 SGHNT and CDR2 YYREEE (reference sequence). The V and J ends lost 1 base and 4 bases, in that order; junction bases with no gene match: 9. CDR3 coding DNA: TGTGCCAGCAGCTTGTATTCGGGACAGGTGTTCTATGGCTACACCTTC. The encoded protein is CASSLYSGQVFYGYTF. Supplemented by reference TRBV5-4 and TRBJ1-2, the full variable domain reads ETGVTQSPTHLIKTRGQQVTLRCSSQSGHNTVSWYQQALGQGPQFIFQYYREEENGRGNFPPRFSGLQFPNYSSELNVNALELDDSALYLCASSLYSGQVFYGYTFGSGTRLTVV.

The chain carries TRBV15 and TRBJ2-5, with 11 bases matching TRBD2. The length of the CDR3 is 17 residues. The junction had 9 bases not matched to a gene; V was cut back by 1 base and J by 5 bases. Per germline, CDR1 LNHNV and CDR2 YYDKDF (reference sequence). CDR3 amino acids: CATSRGLAGKKGETQYF. DNA for the CDR3: TGTGCCACCAGCAGAGGACTAGCGGGAAAAAAAGGGGAGACCCAGTACTTC.

J is TRBJ2-7 and V is TRBV27; tentatively, D is TRBD1 (7 bases). From germline, CDR1 is MNHEY and CDR2 SMNVEV (reference sequence). The CDR3 consists of 14 residues. The V end was cut by 7 bases, the J end by 2 bases, with 15 bases between. The CDR3 DNA follows: TGTGCCAGCACCCAGGGGGGAAATACCTACGAGCAGTACTTC. It codes for CASTQGGNTYEQYF.

The V and J genes are TRBV7-2 and TRBJ1-1; 7 nucleotides align to TRBD1. V lost 5 bases to trimming and J lost 0 bases; unmatched junction nucleotides: 6. This CDR3 comprises 15 residues. Germline lookup yields CDR1 SGHTA and CDR2 FQGNSA. CDR3 region: CASSIGTDLNTEAFF. The DNA of the CDR3 is TGTGCCAGCAGCATTGGGACAGACCTGAACACTGAAGCTTTCTTT.

This rearrangement joins TRBV5-6 to TRBJ2-7, with 8 bases lining up with TRBD1. V was clipped by 5 bases and J by 3 bases; unmatched bases: 7. The CDR3 runs 14 residues. The germline V gene encodes CDR1 SGHDT and CDR2 YYEEEE. This chain's CDR3 is CASRSTGDLYEQYF. DNA for the CDR3: TGTGCCAGCAGATCGACAGGGGACCTCTACGAGCAGTACTTC.

The rearrangement joins TRBV30 to TRBJ1-1; D may be TRBD1 (6 bases). This CDR3 spans 14 amino acids. Deletions cut 3 bases from V and 6 bases from J, with 17 bases between. Germline values: CDR1 GTSNPN, CDR2 SVGIG (reference sequence). DNA for the CDR3: TGTGCCTGGAGGGAGGGCAGGGGATACCCTGAAGCTTTCTTT. Translated: CAWREGRGYPEAFF.